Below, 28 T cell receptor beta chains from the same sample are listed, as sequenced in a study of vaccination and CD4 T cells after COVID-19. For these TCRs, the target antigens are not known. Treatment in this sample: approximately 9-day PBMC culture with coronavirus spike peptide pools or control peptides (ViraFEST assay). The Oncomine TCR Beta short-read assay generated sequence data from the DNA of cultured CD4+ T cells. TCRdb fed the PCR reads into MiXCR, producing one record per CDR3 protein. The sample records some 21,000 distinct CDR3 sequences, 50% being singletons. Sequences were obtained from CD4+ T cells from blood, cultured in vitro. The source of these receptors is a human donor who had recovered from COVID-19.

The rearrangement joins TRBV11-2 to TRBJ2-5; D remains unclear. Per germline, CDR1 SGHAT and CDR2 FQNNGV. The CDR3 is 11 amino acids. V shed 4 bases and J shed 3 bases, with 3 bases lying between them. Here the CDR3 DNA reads TGTGCCAGCAGCTCAGAAGAGACCCAGTACTTC. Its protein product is CASSSEETQYF.

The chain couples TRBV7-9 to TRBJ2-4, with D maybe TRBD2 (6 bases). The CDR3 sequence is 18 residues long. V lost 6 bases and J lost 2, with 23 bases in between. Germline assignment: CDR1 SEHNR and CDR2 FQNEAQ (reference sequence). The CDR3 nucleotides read TGTGCCAGCAGTAGGGAAGGAGGGCAGGGTTACTCCAAAAACATTCAGTACTTC. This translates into CASSREGGQGYSKNIQYF.

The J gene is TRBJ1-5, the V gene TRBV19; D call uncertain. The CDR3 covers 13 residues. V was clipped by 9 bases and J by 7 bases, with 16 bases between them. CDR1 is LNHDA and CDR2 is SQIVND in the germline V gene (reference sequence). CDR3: CASCPRVGQPQHF. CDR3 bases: TGTGCCAGCTGCCCACGGGTCGGGCAGCCCCAGCATTTT.

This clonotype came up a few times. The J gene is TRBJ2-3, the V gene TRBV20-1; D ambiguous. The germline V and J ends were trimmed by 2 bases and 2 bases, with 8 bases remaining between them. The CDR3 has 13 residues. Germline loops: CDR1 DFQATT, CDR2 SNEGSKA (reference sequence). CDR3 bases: TGCAGTGCTAGAAGTCCAGCCACAGATACGCAGTATTTT. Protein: CSARSPATDTQYF.

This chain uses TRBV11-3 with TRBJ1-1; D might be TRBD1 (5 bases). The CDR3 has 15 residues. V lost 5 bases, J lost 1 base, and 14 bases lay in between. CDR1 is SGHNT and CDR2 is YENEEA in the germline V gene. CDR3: CASSPTGQGNTEAFF. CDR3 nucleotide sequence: TGTGCCAGCAGCCCCACCGGCCAGGGGAACACTGAAGCTTTCTTT.

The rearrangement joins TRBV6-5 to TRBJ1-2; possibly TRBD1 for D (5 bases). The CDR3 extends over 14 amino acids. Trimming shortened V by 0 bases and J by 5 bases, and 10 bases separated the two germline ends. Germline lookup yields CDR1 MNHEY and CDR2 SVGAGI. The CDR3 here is CASSYSPQGYGYTF. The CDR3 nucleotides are TGTGCCAGCAGTTACTCCCCCCAGGGATATGGCTACACCTTC.

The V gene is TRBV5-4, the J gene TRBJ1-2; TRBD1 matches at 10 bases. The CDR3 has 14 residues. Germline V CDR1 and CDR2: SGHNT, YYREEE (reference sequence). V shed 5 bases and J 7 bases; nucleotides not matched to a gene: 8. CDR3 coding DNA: TGTGCCAGCAGTTGGGGACAGGGGATTGCTGGCTACACCTTC. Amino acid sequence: CASSWGQGIAGYTF.

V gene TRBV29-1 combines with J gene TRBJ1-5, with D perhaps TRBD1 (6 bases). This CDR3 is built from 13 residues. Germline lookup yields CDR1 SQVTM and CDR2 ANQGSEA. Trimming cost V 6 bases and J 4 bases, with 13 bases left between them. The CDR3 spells CSVFLDSNQPQHF. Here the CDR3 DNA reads TGCAGCGTGTTCCTGGACAGTAATCAGCCCCAGCATTTT.

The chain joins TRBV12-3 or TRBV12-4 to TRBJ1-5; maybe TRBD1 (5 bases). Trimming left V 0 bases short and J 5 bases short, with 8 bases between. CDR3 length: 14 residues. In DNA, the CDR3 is TGTGCCAGCAGTTTAGCGTCAGGGCATCAGCCCCAGCATTTT. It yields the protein CASSLASGHQPQHF.

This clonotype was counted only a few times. The CDR3: CSASGGGANEKLFF. The CDR3 region has the DNA TGCAGTGCTAGCGGTGGGGGAGCTAATGAAAAACTGTTTTTT. The chain recombines TRBV20-1 with TRBJ1-4; D possibly corresponds to TRBD1 (5 bases). Germline V CDR1 and CDR2: DFQATT, SNEGSKA (reference sequence). Between the trimmed V and J ends, which lost 3 bases and 3 bases, there was a span of 11 bases. This CDR3 has 14 amino acids.

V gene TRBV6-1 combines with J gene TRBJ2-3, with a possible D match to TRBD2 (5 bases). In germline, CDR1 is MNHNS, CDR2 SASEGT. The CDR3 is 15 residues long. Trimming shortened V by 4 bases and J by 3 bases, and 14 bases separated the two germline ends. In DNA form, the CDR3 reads TGTGCCAGCAGTGCCCAGTCGGGGTGGACAGATACGCAGTATTTT. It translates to CASSAQSGWTDTQYF.

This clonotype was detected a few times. Here the CDR3 reads CASSLFGLAHQPQHF. The CDR3, as DNA: TGCGCCAGCAGCTTGTTTGGTCTGGCTCATCAGCCCCAGCATTTT. V gene TRBV5-1 combines with J gene TRBJ1-5; D gene unclear. CDR3 size: 15 residues. From germline, CDR1 is SGHRS and CDR2 YFSETQ. Trimming took 1 base from V and 5 from J, leaving 13 bases between them.

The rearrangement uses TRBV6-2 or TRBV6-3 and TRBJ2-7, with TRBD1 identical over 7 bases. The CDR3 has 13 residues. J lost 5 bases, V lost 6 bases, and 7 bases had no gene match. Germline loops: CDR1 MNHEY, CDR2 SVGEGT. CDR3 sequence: CASRGTVVHEQYF. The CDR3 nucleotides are TGTGCCAGCAGGGGGACAGTCGTCCACGAGCAGTACTTC.

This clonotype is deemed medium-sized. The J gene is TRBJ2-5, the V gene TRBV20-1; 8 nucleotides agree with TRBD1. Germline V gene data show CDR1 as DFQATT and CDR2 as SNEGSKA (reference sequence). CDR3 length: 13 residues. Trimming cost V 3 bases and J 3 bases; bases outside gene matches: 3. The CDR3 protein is CSARLTGEETQYF. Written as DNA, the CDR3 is TGCAGTGCTAGGCTGACAGGGGAAGAGACCCAGTACTTC.

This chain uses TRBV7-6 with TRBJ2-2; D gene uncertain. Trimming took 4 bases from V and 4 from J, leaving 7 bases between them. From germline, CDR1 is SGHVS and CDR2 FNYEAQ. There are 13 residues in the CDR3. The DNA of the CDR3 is TGTGCCAGCAGCTCGGCTAGCACCGGGGAGCTGTTTTTT. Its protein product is CASSSASTGELFF.

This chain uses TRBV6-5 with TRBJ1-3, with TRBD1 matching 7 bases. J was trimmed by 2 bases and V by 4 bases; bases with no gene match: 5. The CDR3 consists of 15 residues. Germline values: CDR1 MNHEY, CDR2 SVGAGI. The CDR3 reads CASSSDRYPGNTIYF. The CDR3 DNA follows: TGTGCCAGCAGTTCGGACAGGTACCCTGGAAACACCATATATTTT.

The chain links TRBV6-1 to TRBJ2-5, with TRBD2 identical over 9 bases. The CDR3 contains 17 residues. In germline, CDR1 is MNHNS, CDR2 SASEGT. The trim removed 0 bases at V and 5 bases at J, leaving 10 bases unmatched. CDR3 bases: TGTGCCAGCAGTGAAGCACGAGGCGGGAGGGCCCGGGAGACCCAGTACTTC. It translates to CASSEARGGRARETQYF.

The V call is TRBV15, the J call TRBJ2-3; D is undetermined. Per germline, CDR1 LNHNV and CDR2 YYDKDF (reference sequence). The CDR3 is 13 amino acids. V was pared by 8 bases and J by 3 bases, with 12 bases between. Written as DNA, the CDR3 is TGTGCCACCGGGAATGCCGCGACAGATACGCAGTATTTT. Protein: CATGNAATDTQYF.

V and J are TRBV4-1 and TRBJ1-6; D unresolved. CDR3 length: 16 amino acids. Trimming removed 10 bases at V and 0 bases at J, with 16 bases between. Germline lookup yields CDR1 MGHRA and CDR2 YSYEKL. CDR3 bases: TGCGCCACCCAGAGAGGTTCGAGCTCCTATAATTCACCCCTCCACTTT. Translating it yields CATQRGSSSYNSPLHF.

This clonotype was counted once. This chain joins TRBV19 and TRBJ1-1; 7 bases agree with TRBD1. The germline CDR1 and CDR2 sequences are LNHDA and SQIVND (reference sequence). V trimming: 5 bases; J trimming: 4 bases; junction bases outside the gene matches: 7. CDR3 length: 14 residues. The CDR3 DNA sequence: TGTGCCAGTAGTGTAACGACAGGGACCACTGAAGCTTTCTTT. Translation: CASSVTTGTTEAFF.

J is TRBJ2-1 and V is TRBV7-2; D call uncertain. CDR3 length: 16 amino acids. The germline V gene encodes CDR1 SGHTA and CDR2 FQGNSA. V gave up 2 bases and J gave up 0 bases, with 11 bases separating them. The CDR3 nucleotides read TGTGCCAGCAGCTTATCCGAACAGAGCTCCTACAATGAGCAGTTCTTC. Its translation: CASSLSEQSSYNEQFF.

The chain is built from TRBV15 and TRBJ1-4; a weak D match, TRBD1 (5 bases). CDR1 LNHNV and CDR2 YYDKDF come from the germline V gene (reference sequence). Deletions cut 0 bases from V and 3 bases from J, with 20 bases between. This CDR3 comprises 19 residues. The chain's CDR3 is CATSRDNRPEGDANEKLFF. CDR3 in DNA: TGTGCCACCAGCAGAGATAACAGGCCTGAAGGGGATGCTAATGAAAAACTGTTTTTT. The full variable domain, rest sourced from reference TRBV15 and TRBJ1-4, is DAMVIQNPRYQVTQFGKPVTLSCSQTLNHNVMYWYQQKSSQAPKLLFHYYDKDFNNEADTPDNFQSRRPNTSFCFLDIRSPGLGDTAMYLCATSRDNRPEGDANEKLFFGSGTQLSVL.

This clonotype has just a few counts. This CDR3 is CSASQPGGNTEAFF. The CDR3 DNA sequence: TGCAGTGCTAGCCAGCCAGGGGGCAACACTGAAGCTTTCTTT. The J gene is TRBJ1-1, the V gene TRBV20-1; TRBD1 agrees at 8 bases. V was pared by 3 bases and J by 2 bases, with 5 bases of the junction left unmatched. The CDR3 has 14 residues. Per the germline V gene, CDR1 is DFQATT and CDR2 is SNEGSKA (reference sequence).

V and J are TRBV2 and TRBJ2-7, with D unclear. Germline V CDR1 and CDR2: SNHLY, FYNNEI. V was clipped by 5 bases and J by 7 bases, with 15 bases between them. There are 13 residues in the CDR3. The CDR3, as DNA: TGTGCCAGCAGTCCCACGCAGTTCGGGGAGCAGTACTTC. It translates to CASSPTQFGEQYF.

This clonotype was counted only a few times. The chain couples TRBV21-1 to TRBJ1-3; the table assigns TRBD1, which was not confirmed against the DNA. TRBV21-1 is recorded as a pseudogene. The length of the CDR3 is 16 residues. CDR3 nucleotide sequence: TGTGCCAGCAGCACCCGGGACAGGAGCTCTGGAAACACCATATATTTT. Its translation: CASSTRDRSSGNTIYF.

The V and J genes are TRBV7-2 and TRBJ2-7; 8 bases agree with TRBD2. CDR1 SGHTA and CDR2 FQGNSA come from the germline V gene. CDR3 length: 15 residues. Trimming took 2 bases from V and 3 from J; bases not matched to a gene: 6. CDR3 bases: TGTGCCAGCAGCTTAAGTAGCGGGGATTACTACGAGCAGTACTTC. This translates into CASSLSSGDYYEQYF.

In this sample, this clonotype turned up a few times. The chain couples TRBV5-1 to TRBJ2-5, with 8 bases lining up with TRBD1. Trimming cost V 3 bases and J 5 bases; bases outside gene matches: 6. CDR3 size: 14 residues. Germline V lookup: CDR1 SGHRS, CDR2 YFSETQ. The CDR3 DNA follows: TGCGCCAGCAGCTACGACAGGGGCCGGGAGACCCAGTACTTC. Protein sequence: CASSYDRGRETQYF. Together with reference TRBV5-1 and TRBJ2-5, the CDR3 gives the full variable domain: KAGVTQTPRYLIKTRGQQVTLSCSPISGHRSVSWYQQTPGQGLQFLFEYFSETQRNKGNFPGRFSGRQFSNSRSEMNVSTLELGDSALYLCASSYDRGRETQYFGPGTRLLVL.

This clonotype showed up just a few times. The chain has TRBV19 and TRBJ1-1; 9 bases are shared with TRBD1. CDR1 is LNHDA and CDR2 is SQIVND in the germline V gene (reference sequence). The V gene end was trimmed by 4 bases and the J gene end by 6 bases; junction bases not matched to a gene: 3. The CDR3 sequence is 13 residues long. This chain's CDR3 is CASSTGQGAEAFF. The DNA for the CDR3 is TGTGCCAGTAGTACGGGACAGGGCGCTGAAGCTTTCTTT.